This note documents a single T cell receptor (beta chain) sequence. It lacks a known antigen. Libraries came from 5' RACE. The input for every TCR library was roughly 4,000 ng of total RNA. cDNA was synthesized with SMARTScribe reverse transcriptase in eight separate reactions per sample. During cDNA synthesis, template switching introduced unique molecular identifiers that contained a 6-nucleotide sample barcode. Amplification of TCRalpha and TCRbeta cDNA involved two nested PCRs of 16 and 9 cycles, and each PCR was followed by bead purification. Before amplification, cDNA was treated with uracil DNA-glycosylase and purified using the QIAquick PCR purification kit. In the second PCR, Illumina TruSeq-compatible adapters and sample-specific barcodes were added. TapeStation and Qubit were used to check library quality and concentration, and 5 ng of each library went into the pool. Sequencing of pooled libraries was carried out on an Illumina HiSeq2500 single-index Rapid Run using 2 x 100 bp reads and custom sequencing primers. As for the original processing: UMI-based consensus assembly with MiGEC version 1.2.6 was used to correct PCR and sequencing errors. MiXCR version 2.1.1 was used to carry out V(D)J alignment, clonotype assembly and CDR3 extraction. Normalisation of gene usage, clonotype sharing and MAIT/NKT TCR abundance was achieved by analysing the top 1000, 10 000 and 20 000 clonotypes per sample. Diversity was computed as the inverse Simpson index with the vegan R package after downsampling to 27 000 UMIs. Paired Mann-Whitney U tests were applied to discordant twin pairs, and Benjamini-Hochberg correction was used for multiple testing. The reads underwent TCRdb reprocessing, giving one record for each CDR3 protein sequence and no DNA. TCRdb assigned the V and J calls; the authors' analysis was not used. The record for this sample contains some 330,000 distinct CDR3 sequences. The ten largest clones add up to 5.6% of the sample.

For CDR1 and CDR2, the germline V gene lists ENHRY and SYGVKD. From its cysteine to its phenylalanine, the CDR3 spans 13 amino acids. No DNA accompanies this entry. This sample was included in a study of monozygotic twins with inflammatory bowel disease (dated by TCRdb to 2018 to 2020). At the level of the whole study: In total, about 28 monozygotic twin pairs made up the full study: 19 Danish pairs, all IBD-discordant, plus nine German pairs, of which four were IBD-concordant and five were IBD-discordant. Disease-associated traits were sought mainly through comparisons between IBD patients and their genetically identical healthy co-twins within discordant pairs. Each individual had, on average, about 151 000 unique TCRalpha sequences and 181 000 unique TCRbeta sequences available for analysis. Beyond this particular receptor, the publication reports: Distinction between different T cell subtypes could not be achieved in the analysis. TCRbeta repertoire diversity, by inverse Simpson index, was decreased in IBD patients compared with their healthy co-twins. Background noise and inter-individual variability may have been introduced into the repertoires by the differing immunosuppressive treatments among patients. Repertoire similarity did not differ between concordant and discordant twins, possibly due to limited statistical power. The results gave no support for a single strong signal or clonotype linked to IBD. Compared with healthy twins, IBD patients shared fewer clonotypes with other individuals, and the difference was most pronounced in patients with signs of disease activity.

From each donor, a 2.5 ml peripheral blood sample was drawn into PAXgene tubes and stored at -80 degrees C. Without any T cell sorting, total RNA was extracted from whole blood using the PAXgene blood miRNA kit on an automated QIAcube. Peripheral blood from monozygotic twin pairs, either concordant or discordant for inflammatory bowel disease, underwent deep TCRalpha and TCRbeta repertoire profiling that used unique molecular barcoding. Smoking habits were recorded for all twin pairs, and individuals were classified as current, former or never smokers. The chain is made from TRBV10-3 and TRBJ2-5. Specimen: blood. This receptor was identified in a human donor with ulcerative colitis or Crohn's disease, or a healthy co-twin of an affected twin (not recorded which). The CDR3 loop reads CAISGSTVETQYF.